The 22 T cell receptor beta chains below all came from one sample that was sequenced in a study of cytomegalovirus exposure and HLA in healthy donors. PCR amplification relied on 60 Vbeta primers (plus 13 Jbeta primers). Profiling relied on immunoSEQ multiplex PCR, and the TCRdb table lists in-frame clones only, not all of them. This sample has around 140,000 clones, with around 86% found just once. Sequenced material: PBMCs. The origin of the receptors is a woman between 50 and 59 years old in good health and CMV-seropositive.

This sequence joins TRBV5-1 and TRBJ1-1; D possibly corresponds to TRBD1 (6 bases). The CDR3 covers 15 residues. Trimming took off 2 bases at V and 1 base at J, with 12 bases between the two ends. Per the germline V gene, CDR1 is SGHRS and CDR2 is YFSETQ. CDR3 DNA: TGCGCCAGCAGCTTAAGAACAGGGCAGAACACTGAAGCTTTCTTT. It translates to CASSLRTGQNTEAFF.

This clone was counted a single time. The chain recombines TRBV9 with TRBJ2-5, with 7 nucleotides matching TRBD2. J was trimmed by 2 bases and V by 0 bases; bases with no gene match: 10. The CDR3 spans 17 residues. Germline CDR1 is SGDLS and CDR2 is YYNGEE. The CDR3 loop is CASSVGAWGGTQETQYF. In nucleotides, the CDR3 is TGTGCCAGCAGCGTAGGTGCCTGGGGGGGGACTCAAGAGACCCAGTACTTC.

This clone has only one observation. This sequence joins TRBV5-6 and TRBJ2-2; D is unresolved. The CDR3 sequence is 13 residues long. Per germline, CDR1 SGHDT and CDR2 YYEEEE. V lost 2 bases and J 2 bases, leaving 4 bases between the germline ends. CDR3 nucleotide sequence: TGTGCCAGCAGCTTATTAAACACCGGGGAGCTGTTTTTT. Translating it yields CASSLLNTGELFF.

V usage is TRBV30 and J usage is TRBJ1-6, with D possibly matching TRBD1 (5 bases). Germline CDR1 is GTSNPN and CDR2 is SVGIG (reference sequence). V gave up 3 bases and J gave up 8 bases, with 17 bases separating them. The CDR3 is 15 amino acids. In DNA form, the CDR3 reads TGTGCCTGGAGCCTTCTGGGGACTGCGGATTCACCCCTCCACTTT. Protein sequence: CAWSLLGTADSPLHF.

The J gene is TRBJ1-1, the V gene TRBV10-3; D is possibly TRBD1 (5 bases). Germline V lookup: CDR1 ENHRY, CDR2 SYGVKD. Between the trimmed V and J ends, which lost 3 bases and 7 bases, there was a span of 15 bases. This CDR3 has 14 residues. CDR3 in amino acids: CAISDRSGTGEAFF. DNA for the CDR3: TGTGCCATCAGTGACAGGTCAGGTACAGGTGAAGCTTTCTTT.

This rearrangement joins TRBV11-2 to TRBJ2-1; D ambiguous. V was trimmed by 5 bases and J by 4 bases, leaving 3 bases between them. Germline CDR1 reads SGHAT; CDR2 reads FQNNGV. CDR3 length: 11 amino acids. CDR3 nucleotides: TGTGCCAGCAGCCCGTACAATGAGCAGTTCTTC. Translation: CASSPYNEQFF.

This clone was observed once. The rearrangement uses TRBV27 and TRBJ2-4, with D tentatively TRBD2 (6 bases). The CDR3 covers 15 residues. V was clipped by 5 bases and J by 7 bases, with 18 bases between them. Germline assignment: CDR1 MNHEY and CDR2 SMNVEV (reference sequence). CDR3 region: CASSPGKTRWNIQYF. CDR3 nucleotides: TGTGCCAGCAGTCCGGGCAAGACTAGGTGGAACATTCAGTACTTC.

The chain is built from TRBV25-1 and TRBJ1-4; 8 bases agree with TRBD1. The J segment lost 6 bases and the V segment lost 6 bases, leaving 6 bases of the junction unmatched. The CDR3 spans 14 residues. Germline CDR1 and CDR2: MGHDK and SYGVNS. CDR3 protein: CASRRTGWDEKLFF. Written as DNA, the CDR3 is TGTGCCAGCAGAAGGACAGGGTGGGATGAAAAACTGTTTTTT.

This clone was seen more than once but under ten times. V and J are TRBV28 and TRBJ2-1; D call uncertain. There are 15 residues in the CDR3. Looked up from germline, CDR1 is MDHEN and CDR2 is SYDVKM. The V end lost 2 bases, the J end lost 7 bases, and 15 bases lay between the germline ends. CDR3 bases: TGTGCCAGCAGTTTACTCCGTCAGGAATCTAATGAGCAGTTCTTC. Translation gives CASSLLRQESNEQFF.

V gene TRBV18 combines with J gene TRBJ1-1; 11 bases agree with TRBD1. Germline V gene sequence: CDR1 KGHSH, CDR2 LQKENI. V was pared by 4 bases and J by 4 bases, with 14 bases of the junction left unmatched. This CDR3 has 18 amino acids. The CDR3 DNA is TGTGCCAGCTCACTAAGGGGAATTGGACAGGGGGCGAGCACTGAAGCTTTCTTT. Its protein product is CASSLRGIGQGASTEAFF.

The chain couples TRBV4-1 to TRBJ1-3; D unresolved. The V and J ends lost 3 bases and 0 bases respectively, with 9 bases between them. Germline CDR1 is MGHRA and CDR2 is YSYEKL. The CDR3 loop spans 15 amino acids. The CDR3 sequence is CASSHQRISGNTIYF. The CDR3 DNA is TGCGCCAGCAGCCATCAGCGCATCTCTGGAAACACCATATATTTT.

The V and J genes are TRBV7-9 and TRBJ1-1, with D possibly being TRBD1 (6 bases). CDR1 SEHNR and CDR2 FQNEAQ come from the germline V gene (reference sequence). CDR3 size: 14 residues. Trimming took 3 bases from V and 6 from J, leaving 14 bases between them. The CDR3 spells CASSFLPGAPEAFF. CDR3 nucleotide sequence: TGTGCCAGCAGCTTTCTCCCAGGGGCCCCTGAAGCTTTCTTT.

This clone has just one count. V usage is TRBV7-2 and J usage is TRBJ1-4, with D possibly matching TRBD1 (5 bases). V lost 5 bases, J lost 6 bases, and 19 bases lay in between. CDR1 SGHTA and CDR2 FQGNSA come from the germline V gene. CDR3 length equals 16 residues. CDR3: CASSPRGGFDDEKLFF. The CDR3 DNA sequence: TGTGCCAGCAGCCCTCGGGGGGGGTTTGACGATGAAAAACTGTTTTTT. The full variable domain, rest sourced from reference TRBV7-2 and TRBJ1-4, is GAGVSQSPSNKVTEKGKDVELRCDPISGHTALYWYRQSLGQGLEFLIYFQGNSAPDKSGLPSDRFSAERTGGSVSTLTIQRTQQEDSAVYLCASSPRGGFDDEKLFFGSGTQLSVL.

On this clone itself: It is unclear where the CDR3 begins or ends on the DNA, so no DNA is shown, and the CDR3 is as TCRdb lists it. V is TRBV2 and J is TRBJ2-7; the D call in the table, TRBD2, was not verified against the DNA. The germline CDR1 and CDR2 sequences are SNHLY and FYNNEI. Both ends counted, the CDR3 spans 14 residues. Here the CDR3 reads CASILGEGSYEQYF.

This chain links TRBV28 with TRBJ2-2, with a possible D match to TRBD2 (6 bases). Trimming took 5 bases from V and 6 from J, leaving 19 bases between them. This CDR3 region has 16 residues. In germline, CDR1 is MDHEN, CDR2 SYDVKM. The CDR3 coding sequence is TGTGCCAGCAGTCAACGCCGCGGGGTGGGATCCGGGGAGCTGTTTTTT. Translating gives CASSQRRGVGSGELFF.

Here the CDR3 DNA reads TGTGCCAGCAGCTTAGTGGGGGGACTAGCGGAGATCTACGAGCAGTACTTC. Translated: CASSLVGGLAEIYEQYF. This chain joins TRBV7-6 and TRBJ2-7; 11 bases line up with TRBD2. The CDR3 totals 17 residues. The V gene end was trimmed by 1 base and the J gene end by 3 bases; junction bases not matched to a gene: 8. Germline CDR1 reads SGHVS; CDR2 reads FNYEAQ.

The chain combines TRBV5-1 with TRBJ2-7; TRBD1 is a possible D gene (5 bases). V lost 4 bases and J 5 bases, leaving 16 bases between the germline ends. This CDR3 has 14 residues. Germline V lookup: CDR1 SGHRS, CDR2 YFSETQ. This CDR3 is CASSDGPAGNEQYF. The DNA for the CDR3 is TGCGCCAGCAGCGATGGACCAGCAGGGAACGAGCAGTACTTC.

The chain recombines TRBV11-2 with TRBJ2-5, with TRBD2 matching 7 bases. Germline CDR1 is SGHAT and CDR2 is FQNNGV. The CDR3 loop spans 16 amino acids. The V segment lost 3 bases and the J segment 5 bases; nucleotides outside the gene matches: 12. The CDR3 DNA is TGTGCCAGCAGCTTCCTGACTAGCCGTAGCCATGAGACCCAGTACTTC. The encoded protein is CASSFLTSRSHETQYF.

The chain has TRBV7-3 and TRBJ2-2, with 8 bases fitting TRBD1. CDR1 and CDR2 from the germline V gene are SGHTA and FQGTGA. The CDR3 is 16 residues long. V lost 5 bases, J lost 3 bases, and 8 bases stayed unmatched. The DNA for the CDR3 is TGTGCCAGCAGCCCAGGACAGGGTATCGACACCGGGGAGCTGTTTTTT. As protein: CASSPGQGIDTGELFF.

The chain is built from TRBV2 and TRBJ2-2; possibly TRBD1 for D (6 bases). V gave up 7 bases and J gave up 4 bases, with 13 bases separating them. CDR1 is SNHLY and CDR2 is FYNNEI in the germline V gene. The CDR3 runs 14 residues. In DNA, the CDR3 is TGTGCCAGCACGTGGACAGAGGGCACCGGGGAGCTGTTTTTT. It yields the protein CASTWTEGTGELFF.

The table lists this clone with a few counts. CDR3 sequence (DNA): TGTGCCAGCAACCCGGCAGGAGGAAACACCATATATTTT. Residues: CASNPAGGNTIYF. V is TRBV25-1 and J is TRBJ1-3; D ambiguous. Germline assignment: CDR1 MGHDK and CDR2 SYGVNS. The CDR3 is made up of 13 amino acids. Trimming removed 7 bases at V and 4 bases at J, with 11 bases between.

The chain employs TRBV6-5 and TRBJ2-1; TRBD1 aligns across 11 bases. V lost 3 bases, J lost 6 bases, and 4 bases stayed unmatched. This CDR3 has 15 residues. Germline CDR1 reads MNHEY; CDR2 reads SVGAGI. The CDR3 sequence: CASSYLGQGANEQFF. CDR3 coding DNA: TGTGCCAGCAGTTATTTAGGACAGGGGGCCAATGAGCAGTTCTTC.